This paragraph reports one T cell receptor beta chain. The sample is drawn from a study of ipilimumab plus nivolumab after autologous stem cell transplantation. The data were produced by immunoSEQ multiplex PCR, yet TCRdb's version contains in-frame clones alone and is incomplete. The sample holds some 41,000 clones, more than 85% seen once. The CDR3 is 15 residues long. From germline, CDR1 is SNHLY and CDR2 FYNNEI. Trimming took 3 bases from V and 1 from J, leaving 10 bases between them. Dosing: nivolumab 3 mg/kg IV, weeks 1, 4, 7, 10, then every two weeks to week 26. The chain employs TRBV2 and TRBJ1-5; D is possibly TRBD1 (6 bases). This clonotype originated in a male donor with multiple myeloma. The material was PBMCs, obtained in a trial of ipilimumab plus nivolumab as post-transplant consolidation. In DNA, the CDR3 is TGTGCCAGCAGTGATGAGGGGGGGAGCAATCAGCCCCAGCATTTT. It translates to CASSDEGGSNQPQHF.